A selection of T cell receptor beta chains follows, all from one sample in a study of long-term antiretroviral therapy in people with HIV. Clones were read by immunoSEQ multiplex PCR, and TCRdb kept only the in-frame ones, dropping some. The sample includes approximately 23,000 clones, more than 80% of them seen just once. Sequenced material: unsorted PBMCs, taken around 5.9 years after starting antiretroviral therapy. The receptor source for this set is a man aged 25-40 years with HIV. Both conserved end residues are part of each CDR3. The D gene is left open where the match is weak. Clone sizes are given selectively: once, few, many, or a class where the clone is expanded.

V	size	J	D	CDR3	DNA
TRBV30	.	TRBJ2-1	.	CAWSVLEGVNEQFF	TGTGCCTGGAGTGTACTTGAGGGGGTGAATGAGCAGTTCTTC
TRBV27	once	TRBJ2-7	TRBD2	CASSSSLAGVREQYF	TGTGCCAGCAGTTCCTCGCTAGCGGGAGTGAGGGAGCAGTACTTC
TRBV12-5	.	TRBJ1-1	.	CASGLLPGKYAFF	TGTGCTAGTGGCCTGCTCCCGGGCAAGTACGCTTTCTTT
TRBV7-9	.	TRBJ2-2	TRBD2	CASSSPSGRATGELFF	TGTGCCAGCAGCTCACCAAGCGGGAGGGCCACCGGGGAGCTGTTTTTT
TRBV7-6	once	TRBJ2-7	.	CASSFTRGDSSYEQYF	TGTGCCAGCAGCTTTACCCGCGGGGACAGTTCCTACGAGCAGTACTTC
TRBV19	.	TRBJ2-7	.	CASSIGFGEQYF	TGTGCCAGTAGTATAGGTTTTGGCGAGCAGTACTTC
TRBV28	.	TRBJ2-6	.	CASSFRGPQRPSGANVLTF	TGTGCCAGCAGTTTCCGGGGTCCTCAAAGGCCATCTGGGGCCAACGTCCTGACTTTC
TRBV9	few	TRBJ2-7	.	CASSVAPGGNVYEQYF	TGTGCCAGCAGCGTAGCTCCTGGCGGAAATGTTTACGAGCAGTACTTC
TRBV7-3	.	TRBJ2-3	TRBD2	CASSLGGGYTQYF	TGTGCCAGCAGCTTGGGCGGGGGATATACGCAGTATTTT
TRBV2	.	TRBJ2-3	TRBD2	CATQAQRGGTDTQYF	TGTGCCACCCAGGCCCAGCGGGGGGGCACAGATACGCAGTATTTT
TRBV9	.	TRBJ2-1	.	CASSEDSFPPNIEQFF	TGTGCCAGCAGCGAAGACAGTTTCCCCCCCAATATTGAGCAGTTCTTC
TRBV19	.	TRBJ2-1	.	CASIGSGARSSYNEQFF	TGTGCCAGTATAGGGTCAGGGGCGAGGAGCTCCTACAATGAGCAGTTCTTC
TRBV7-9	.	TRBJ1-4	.	CASSPQGGQGGEKLFF	TGTGCCAGCAGCCCCCAGGGTGGCCAGGGAGGTGAAAAACTGTTTTTT
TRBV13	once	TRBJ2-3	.	CASSPGTLVDTQYF	TGTGCCAGCAGCCCGGGGACTTTAGTAGATACGCAGTATTTT
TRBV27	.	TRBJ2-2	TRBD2	CASIGLAASSGELFF	TGTGCCAGCATAGGACTAGCGGCGAGTAGCGGGGAGCTGTTTTTT
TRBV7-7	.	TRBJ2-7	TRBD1	CASSFRDRSTYEQYF	TGTGCCAGCAGCTTCCGGGACAGGAGTACCTACGAGCAGTACTTC
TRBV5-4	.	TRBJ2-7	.	CASSLGPYLYEQYF	TGTGCCAGCAGCTTGGGGCCCTACCTCTACGAGCAGTACTTC
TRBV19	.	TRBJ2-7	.	CASTPGAGPAYEQYF	TGTGCCAGTACTCCCGGGGCGGGTCCCGCCTACGAGCAGTACTTC
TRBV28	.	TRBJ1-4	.	CASNAPGRRLEKLFF	TGTGCCAGCAACGCTCCAGGGCGCCGCTTAGAAAAACTGTTTTTT
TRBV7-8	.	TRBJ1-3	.	CASSLDRLSGNTIYF	TGTGCCAGCAGCTTAGATCGGCTCTCTGGAAACACCATATATTTT
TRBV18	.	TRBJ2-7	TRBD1	CASGGTGGIDEQYF	TGTGCCAGCGGGGGGACAGGGGGCATCGACGAGCAGTACTTC
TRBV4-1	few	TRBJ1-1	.	CASSQDPQGYNTEAFF	TGCGCCAGCAGCCAAGATCCACAGGGATATAACACTGAAGCTTTCTTT
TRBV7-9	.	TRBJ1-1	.	CASSFGTEAFF	TGTGCCAGCAGCTTCGGCACTGAAGCTTTCTTT
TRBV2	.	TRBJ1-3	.	CASTKGVKGVLSGNTIYF	TGTGCCAGCACCAAGGGGGTGAAAGGAGTTCTCTCTGGAAACACCATATATTTT
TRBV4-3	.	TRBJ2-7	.	CASSQVRGAQYEQYF	TGCGCCAGCAGCCAAGTTCGGGGGGCGCAGTACGAGCAGTACTTC
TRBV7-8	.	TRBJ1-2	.	CASSYEGTGKGGYTF	TGTGCCAGCAGCTACGAGGGAACAGGGAAGGGAGGCTACACCTTC
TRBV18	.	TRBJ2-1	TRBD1	CASSPESGGFLSNEQFF	TGTGCCAGCTCACCAGAGTCAGGGGGTTTTCTTAGCAATGAGCAGTTCTTC
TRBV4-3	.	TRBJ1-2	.	CASSQDSTASNYGYTF	TGCGCCAGCAGCCAAGATTCGACAGCCTCTAACTATGGCTACACCTTC
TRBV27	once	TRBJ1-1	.	CASSFMGRGVLVTEAFF	TGTGCCAGCAGTTTCATGGGGAGAGGAGTTTTAGTTACTGAAGCTTTCTTT
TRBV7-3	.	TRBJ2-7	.	CASSLEPSSTREQYF	TGTGCCAGCAGCTTAGAACCTAGTAGCACTCGCGAGCAGTACTTC
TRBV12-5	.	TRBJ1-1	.	CASGLGYSMGTEAFF	TGTGCTAGTGGTTTGGGTTACAGTATGGGCACTGAAGCTTTCTTT
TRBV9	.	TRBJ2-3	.	CASSHRTGFTDTQYF	TGTGCCAGCAGCCATAGAACAGGGTTCACAGATACGCAGTATTTT
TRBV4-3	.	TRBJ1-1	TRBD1	CASSHTGQGVEAFF	TGCGCCAGCAGTCACACGGGACAGGGAGTTGAAGCTTTCTTT
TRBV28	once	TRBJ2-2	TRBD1	CASRRQGGAGELFF	TGTGCCAGCAGGAGACAGGGGGGGGCCGGGGAGCTGTTTTTT
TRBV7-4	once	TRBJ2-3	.	CASSLERCYSNTPNGDTQYF	TGTGCCAGCAGCTTAGAGAGGTGTTATAGCAACACCCCCAATGGAGATACGCAGTATTTT
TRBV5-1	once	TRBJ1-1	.	CASSLLQRGGNTEAFF	TGCGCCAGCAGCTTACTCCAAAGGGGGGGGAACACTGAAGCTTTCTTT
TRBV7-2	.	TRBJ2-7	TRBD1	CASSWGTGGIYEQYF	TGTGCCAGCAGCTGGGGGACAGGGGGGATCTACGAGCAGTACTTC
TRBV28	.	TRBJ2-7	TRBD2	CASSLKLASSTYEQYF	TGTGCCAGCAGCCTGAAACTAGCGTCGTCAACCTACGAGCAGTACTTC
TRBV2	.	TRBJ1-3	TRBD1	CASSMDRGSGNTIYF	TGTGCCAGCAGTATGGACAGGGGCTCTGGAAACACCATATATTTT
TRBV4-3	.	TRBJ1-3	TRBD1	CASSLNRGSGNTIYF	TGCGCCAGCAGCCTTAACAGGGGCTCTGGAAACACCATATATTTT
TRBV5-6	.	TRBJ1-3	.	CASSFGGGSYSGNTIYF	TGTGCCAGCAGCTTTGGGGGGGGCTCCTACTCTGGAAACACCATATATTTT
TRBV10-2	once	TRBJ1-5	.	CASSDPGAGQPQHF	TGCGCCAGCAGTGATCCAGGGGCAGGTCAGCCCCAGCATTTT
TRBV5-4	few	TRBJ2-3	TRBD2	CASSFGTSGGGTDTQYF	TGTGCCAGCAGTTTTGGCACTAGCGGGGGGGGAACAGATACGCAGTATTTT
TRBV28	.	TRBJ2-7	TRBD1	CASSLGQGAYEQYF	TGTGCCAGCAGTTTAGGGCAGGGGGCCTACGAGCAGTACTTC
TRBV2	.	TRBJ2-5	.	CASSENGSGRETQYF	TGTGCCAGCAGTGAAAACGGGAGCGGACGGGAGACCCAGTACTTC
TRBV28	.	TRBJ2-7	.	CASSFQERGAYEQYF	TGTGCCAGCAGTTTTCAGGAAAGAGGGGCCTACGAGCAGTACTTC
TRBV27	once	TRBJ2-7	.	CASRPPVNHYEQYF	TGTGCCAGCCGACCACCCGTCAACCACTACGAGCAGTACTTC
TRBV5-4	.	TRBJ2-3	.	CASSLVTGTEDTQYF	TGTGCCAGCAGCTTGGTTACTGGAACTGAGGATACGCAGTATTTT